The 30 T cell receptor beta chains below were found in one sample sequenced in a study of blood T cell repertoires in COVID-19. This table comes from immunoSEQ multiplex PCR, and its TCRdb copy is limited to in-frame clones, with some not included. The sample holds around 220,000 clones, around 85% seen once. The sequencing input was peripheral blood. The receptor source for this set is a woman aged 35 to 49 with active or convalescent COVID-19.

The J gene is TRBJ1-4, the V gene TRBV4-1; 7 bases map to TRBD1. Losses at the gene ends were 1 base for V and 4 bases for J; bases not matched to a gene: 9. The germline V gene has CDR1 MGHRA and CDR2 YSYEKL. The CDR3 length is 17 residues. The CDR3 DNA reads TGCGCCAGCAGCCAAGGAAGAGGTGGGACAGTTAATGAAAAACTGTTTTTT. It translates to CASSQGRGGTVNEKLFF.

The rearrangement links TRBV5-5 to TRBJ1-2; 7 nucleotides align to TRBD1. There are 15 residues in the CDR3. From germline, CDR1 is SGHKS and CDR2 YYEKEE (reference sequence). The trim removed 1 base at V and 1 base at J, leaving 4 bases unmatched. The CDR3 DNA sequence: TGTGCCAGCAGCTTGTCCCCAGGGGGTAACTATGGCTACACCTTC. Protein sequence: CASSLSPGGNYGYTF.

The J gene is TRBJ2-2, the V gene TRBV18, with D tentatively TRBD1 (7 bases). V was pared by 6 bases and J by 7 bases, with 15 bases between. Germline V gene data show CDR1 as KGHSH and CDR2 as LQKENI. The CDR3 extends over 14 amino acids. CDR3 amino acids: CASSAGQTGGELFF. CDR3 nucleotide sequence: TGTGCCAGCTCCGCGGGACAGACCGGCGGGGAGCTGTTTTTT. The variable domain in full, completed from reference TRBV18 and TRBJ2-2, reads NAGVMQNPRHLVRRRGQEARLRCSPMKGHSHVYWYRQLPEEGLKFMVYLQKENIIDESGMPKERFSAEFPKEGPSILRIQQVVRGDSAAYFCASSAGQTGGELFFGEGSRLTVL.

The V gene is TRBV30, the J gene TRBJ2-1; 9 positions agree with TRBD2. The germline V gene encodes CDR1 GTSNPN and CDR2 SVGIG (reference sequence). Losses at the gene ends were 8 bases for V and 8 bases for J; bases not matched to a gene: 10. The CDR3 loop spans 13 amino acids. For the CDR3, the DNA is TGTGCCCATCAAGCGGGGGGCGTCGATGAGCAGTTCTTC. This encodes CAHQAGGVDEQFF.

In its sample, this clone was seen a few times. The gene calls are TRBV3-1 (or the pseudogene TRBV3-2) and TRBJ1-6; D is possibly TRBD1 (6 bases). Germline V gives CDR1 LGHDT, CDR2 YNNKEL (reference sequence). This CDR3 contains 15 residues. The ends were cut back, 2 bases at V and 9 bases at J, with 14 bases in the middle. CDR3 nucleotide sequence: TGTGCCAGCAGCCAATCCGACAGGAAGGGTTCACCCCTCCACTTT. Translating gives CASSQSDRKGSPLHF.

This clone turned up a few times. The CDR3 DNA sequence: TGCGCCAGCAGCCTCCGAAGCGGGTTAAGCACAGATACGCAGTATTTT. This translates into CASSLRSGLSTDTQYF. This chain links TRBV4-1 with TRBJ2-3, with D perhaps matching TRBD2 (6 bases). Looked up from germline, CDR1 is MGHRA and CDR2 is YSYEKL. The length of the CDR3 is 16 residues. V was cut by 4 bases and J by 0 bases, with 14 bases left in between.

The chain uses TRBV11-1 and TRBJ2-1; 7 bases fit TRBD2. Germline lookup yields CDR1 SGHAT and CDR2 FQDESV (reference sequence). The CDR3 loop spans 15 amino acids. Trimming at V came to 5 bases and at J to 0 bases, leaving 4 bases not matched to a gene. CDR3 sequence reads: CASSAGLPSYNEQFF. In DNA form, the CDR3 reads TGTGCCAGCAGCGCGGGACTACCCTCCTACAATGAGCAGTTCTTC. Variable domain in full (rest from reference TRBV11-1 and TRBJ2-1): EAEVAQSPRYKITEKSQAVAFWCDPISGHATLYWYRQILGQGPELLVQFQDESVVDDSQLPKDRFSAERLKGVDSTLKIQPAELGDSAMYLCASSAGLPSYNEQFFGPGTRLTVL.

This clone showed up just once. This sequence joins TRBV18 and TRBJ2-3; maybe TRBD1 (6 bases). The length of the CDR3 is 14 residues. From germline, CDR1 is KGHSH and CDR2 LQKENI. V was clipped by 6 bases and J by 2 bases, with 12 bases between them. In nucleotides, the CDR3 is TGTGCCAGCTCTCCTTGGGACATCACAGATACGCAGTATTTT. Its translation: CASSPWDITDTQYF.

The J gene is TRBJ2-3, the V gene TRBV27; D is possibly TRBD1 (6 bases). From germline, CDR1 is MNHEY and CDR2 SMNVEV (reference sequence). Trimming left V 6 bases short and J 2 bases short, with 15 bases between. The CDR3 has 15 amino acids. The DNA for the CDR3 is TGTGCCAGCAGCTGGACAGTGCCCCCCACAGATACGCAGTATTTT. This sequence encodes CASSWTVPPTDTQYF.

The rearrangement links TRBV18 to TRBJ2-2; TRBD1 matches at 9 bases. Germline CDR1 reads KGHSH; CDR2 reads LQKENI. This CDR3 comprises 15 residues. The trim removed 2 bases at V and 5 bases at J, leaving 3 bases unmatched. The CDR3 protein is CASSPTGGGTGELFF. The DNA for the CDR3 is TGTGCCAGCTCACCAACAGGGGGCGGAACCGGGGAGCTGTTTTTT. Together with reference TRBV18 and TRBJ2-2, the CDR3 gives the full variable domain: NAGVMQNPRHLVRRRGQEARLRCSPMKGHSHVYWYRQLPEEGLKFMVYLQKENIIDESGMPKERFSAEFPKEGPSILRIQQVVRGDSAAYFCASSPTGGGTGELFFGEGSRLTVL.

The chain couples TRBV5-6 to TRBJ1-1; D not certain. The V gene's germline CDR1 is SGHDT and CDR2 YYEEEE. The V end was cut by 0 bases, the J end by 8 bases, with 11 bases between. This CDR3 region has 13 residues. The CDR3 loop is CASSLAPPGEAFF. The CDR3 coding sequence is TGTGCCAGCAGCTTGGCCCCTCCGGGGGAAGCTTTCTTT.

The chain recombines TRBV10-2 with TRBJ1-5; TRBD1 might be the D (5 bases). Trimming took off 0 bases at V and 7 bases at J, with 10 bases between the two ends. This CDR3 is 14 amino acids long. The germline V gene encodes CDR1 WSHSY and CDR2 SAAADI. CDR3 sequence (DNA): TGCGCCAGCAGTGAGTCGCAGGGCTGGCAGCCCCAGCATTTT. Its translation: CASSESQGWQPQHF.

V usage is TRBV4-1 and J usage is TRBJ1-2, with 9 bases matching TRBD1. This CDR3 is built from 14 residues. Trimming cost V 5 bases and J 8 bases; bases outside gene matches: 9. Germline assignment: CDR1 MGHRA and CDR2 YSYEKL. CDR3 sequence: CASSRPGQGLGYTF. CDR3 nucleotides: TGCGCCAGCAGCAGACCGGGACAGGGCCTCGGCTACACCTTC.

The rearrangement links TRBV23-1 to TRBJ2-7, with TRBD2 matching over 7 bases. TRBV23-1 is filed as an ORF, its function uncertain. CDR3 size: 19 residues. The CDR3: CASRQWGGRPILRSYEQYV. DNA for the CDR3: TGCGCCAGCAGACAATGGGGGGGACGCCCTATCCTCCGGTCCTACGAGCAGTACGTC.

The chain carries TRBV2 and TRBJ1-1; perhaps TRBD1 as D (6 bases). The germline V and J ends were trimmed by 7 bases and 1 base, with 16 bases remaining between them. Germline assignment: CDR1 SNHLY and CDR2 FYNNEI. This CDR3 has 15 amino acids. The CDR3: CASNQLGQPNTEAFF. The CDR3, as DNA: TGTGCCAGCAACCAACTCGGACAGCCGAACACTGAAGCTTTCTTT.

The V gene is TRBV28, the J gene TRBJ1-1; possibly TRBD1 for D (5 bases). The CDR3 runs to 13 residues. CDR1 MDHEN and CDR2 SYDVKM come from the germline V gene. Trimming cost V 1 base and J 7 bases, with 10 bases left between them. The CDR3 DNA reads as TGTGCCAGCAGTTTATACGGGCAGGGTGAAGCTTTCTTT. Translation: CASSLYGQGEAFF.

Remarks on this clone: A much more abundant neighbour one base away suggests this may be a read error. The chain combines TRBV11-2 with TRBJ1-2; TRBD1 matches 8 bases. Germline V lookup: CDR1 SGHAT, CDR2 FQNNGV. The CDR3 consists of 13 residues. V shed 5 bases, J shed 5 bases, and the junction held 4 bases outside the gene matches. In DNA form, the CDR3 reads TGTGCCAGCAGCCAGGACAGGGAGTATGGCTACACCTTC. It yields the protein CASSQDREYGYTF.

This clone was picked up a small number of times. In nucleotides, the CDR3 is TGTGCCAGCAGCTCACCAGGGGCAGGGTGGTTGGCCACTGAAGCTTTCTTT. Translated, it gives CASSSPGAGWLATEAFF. The J gene is TRBJ1-1, the V gene TRBV7-3; possible D gene TRBD1, 6 bases. The V end lost 4 bases, the J end lost 4 bases, and 22 bases lay between the germline ends. Germline CDR1 SGHTA, CDR2 FQGTGA. CDR3 length: 17 amino acids.

This chain links TRBV28 with TRBJ1-5; 7 bases match TRBD1. The germline CDR1 and CDR2 sequences are MDHEN and SYDVKM. The CDR3 covers 15 residues. V gave up 6 bases and J gave up 0 bases; unmatched junction bases: 5. CDR3 sequence reads: CASRQGLYSNQPQHF. The CDR3, as DNA: TGTGCCAGCAGACAGGGGCTCTATAGCAATCAGCCCCAGCATTTT.

This chain uses TRBV4-1 with TRBJ2-1; 7 nucleotides line up with TRBD2. CDR1 and CDR2 from the germline V gene are MGHRA and YSYEKL. CDR3 size: 16 residues. V trimming: 3 bases; J trimming: 5 bases; junction bases outside the gene matches: 10. This CDR3 is CASSQVILATDNEQFF. CDR3 nucleotide sequence: TGCGCCAGCAGCCAGGTCATACTAGCGACAGACAATGAGCAGTTCTTC.

The chain employs TRBV6-5 and TRBJ2-7; the D gene is possibly TRBD2 (7 bases). Trimming removed 10 bases from V and 4 bases from J, with 17 bases in between. There are 13 residues in the CDR3. The V gene's germline CDR1 is MNHEY and CDR2 SVGAGI. This chain's CDR3 is CATRGGAGYEQYF. In nucleotides, the CDR3 is TGTGCCACAAGGGGGGGGGCCGGATACGAGCAGTACTTC.

The V call is TRBV6-1, the J call TRBJ2-3; D might be TRBD2 (5 bases). Germline loops: CDR1 MNHNS, CDR2 SASEGT. This CDR3 region has 15 residues. V was clipped by 10 bases and J by 0 bases, with 17 bases between them. CDR3 sequence (DNA): TGTGCCACCGAGGGCCGGGGAGTGAGCACAGATACGCAGTATTTT. Its protein is CATEGRGVSTDTQYF.

This clone was detected a few times. The V call is TRBV19, the J call TRBJ1-5, with 10 bases that match TRBD1. The CDR3 runs to 14 residues. The ends lost 9 bases at V and 8 bases at J; junction bases unmatched: 10. The germline V gene encodes CDR1 LNHDA and CDR2 SQIVND (reference sequence). The CDR3 DNA follows: TGTGCCAGCCTCGGGACAGGGGAAATCGAGCCCCAGCATTTT. Encoded protein: CASLGTGEIEPQHF.

V gene TRBV6-2 or TRBV6-3 combines with J gene TRBJ2-7; no clear D gene. CDR1 is MNHEY, CDR2 SVGEGT, per germline. The length of the CDR3 is 18 residues. With 3 bases removed from V and 2 bases from J, the gap between germline ends came to 23 bases. CDR3 DNA sequence: TGTGCCAGCAGTTATGGGCCCACAACTGTACACCTCGCCTACGAGCAGTACTTC. This sequence encodes CASSYGPTTVHLAYEQYF.

This rearrangement joins TRBV9 to TRBJ2-7, with TRBD2 matching over 8 bases. CDR1 is SGDLS and CDR2 is YYNGEE in the germline V gene. This CDR3 has 15 amino acids. V was clipped by 2 bases and J by 0 bases; unmatched bases: 4. CDR3 residues: CASSVTGGSSYEQYF. CDR3 coding DNA: TGTGCCAGCAGCGTGACGGGGGGGAGCTCCTACGAGCAGTACTTC.

In this sample, this clone turned up once. The rearrangement links TRBV10-3 to TRBJ2-5; D is perhaps TRBD2 (6 bases). Trimming stripped 0 bases from V and 2 bases from J, with 13 bases between. This CDR3 is built from 16 residues. Germline assignment: CDR1 ENHRY and CDR2 SYGVKD. DNA of the CDR3: TGTGCCATCAGTGAGTCGTTGGGGGGAGGACAAGAGACCCAGTACTTC. It yields the protein CAISESLGGGQETQYF.

The chain recombines TRBV6-5 with TRBJ2-2; 11 nucleotides match TRBD2. Germline CDR1 and CDR2: MNHEY and SVGAGI. V lost 6 bases, J lost 6 bases, and 6 bases stayed unmatched. The CDR3 has 15 amino acids. The CDR3 spells CASSWGLAVSGELFF. CDR3 DNA sequence: TGTGCCAGCAGCTGGGGACTAGCGGTGTCCGGGGAGCTGTTTTTT.

The chain recombines TRBV10-2 with TRBJ2-5, with 10 nucleotides matching TRBD2. The germline gives CDR1 WSHSY, CDR2 SAAADI. With V trimmed by 8 bases and J by 5 bases, 8 bases remained unmatched. This CDR3 contains 14 residues. CDR3: CASGGAGGPETQYF. The CDR3 bases are TGCGCCAGCGGGGGAGCGGGGGGGCCGGAGACCCAGTACTTC.

The rearrangement links TRBV27 to TRBJ2-1, with 7 bases that match TRBD2. The CDR3 spans 13 residues. The germline CDR1 and CDR2 sequences are MNHEY and SMNVEV (reference sequence). V lost 2 bases and J lost 9; bases outside the gene matches: 4. The CDR3: CASSLTLAAEQFF. Written as DNA, the CDR3 is TGTGCCAGCAGTTTAACCCTAGCGGCTGAGCAGTTCTTC.

As for this clone: Possible read error: a much larger clone is one base away. The V call is TRBV7-8, the J call TRBJ1-1; a weak D match, TRBD1 (6 bases). There are 14 residues in the CDR3. The V end lost 1 base, the J end lost 1 base, and 7 bases lay between the germline ends. In germline, CDR1 is SGHVS, CDR2 FQNEAQ. CDR3: CASSLGDKNTEAFF. CDR3 DNA sequence: TGTGCCAGCAGCTTAGGGGACAAGAACACTGAAGCTTTCTTT.